This section outlines one T cell receptor (beta chain) sequence together with its context. Its matching antigen is unknown. The data derive from a study of post-analysis software for immune sequencing data. Points from the study as a whole: Versus controls, multiple sclerosis patients showed significantly lower diversity (normalized Chao1). Several TRBV segments occurring more often in patients than controls included TRBV5-6, TRBV5-1 and TRBV20-1. Those samples that were prepared in the same batch co-clustered strongly by F measure.

Every TCR beta cDNA library bore unique molecular identifiers. From about 1 to 10 million T cells, about 500,000 cDNA molecules were obtained. Via MiXCR, TCRdb re-called the PCR reads, giving one row per CDR3 protein. Of a few hundred thousand distinct CDR3 sequences in the sample, around 37% were seen once. The germline gives CDR1 MNHEY, CDR2 SMNVEV (reference sequence). The CDR3 is 16 residues long. The J segment lost 5 bases and the V segment lost 1 base, leaving 7 bases of the junction unmatched. The sample taken for sequencing was blood. This sequence was found in a girl aged 10 to 17 with multiple sclerosis. J is TRBJ1-1 and V is TRBV27; the match to TRBD1 covers 10 bases. CDR3 sequence: CASSLYYRDRGTEAFF. As DNA, the CDR3 is TGTGCCAGCAGTTTATATTACCGGGACAGGGGTACTGAAGCTTTCTTT.